This T cell receptor beta chain was sequenced for a study of control samples from healthy donors and cancer patients. TCRdb's copy holds only in-frame clones and misses some; the assay was immunoSEQ multiplex PCR. This table holds roughly 130,000 clones, around 90% found once. The CDR3 contains 14 residues. V lost 0 bases and J lost 6; bases outside the gene matches: 6. Germline V CDR1 and CDR2: SGHRS, YFSETQ. Material for sequencing was blood. This chain uses TRBV5-1 with TRBJ2-7, with TRBD2 identical over 7 bases. The origin of this receptor is a man aged 18 to 30 in good health. As DNA, the CDR3 is TGCGCCAGCAGCTTGGGGTGGGGGACTACCGAGCAGTACTTC. It translates to CASSLGWGTTEQYF.